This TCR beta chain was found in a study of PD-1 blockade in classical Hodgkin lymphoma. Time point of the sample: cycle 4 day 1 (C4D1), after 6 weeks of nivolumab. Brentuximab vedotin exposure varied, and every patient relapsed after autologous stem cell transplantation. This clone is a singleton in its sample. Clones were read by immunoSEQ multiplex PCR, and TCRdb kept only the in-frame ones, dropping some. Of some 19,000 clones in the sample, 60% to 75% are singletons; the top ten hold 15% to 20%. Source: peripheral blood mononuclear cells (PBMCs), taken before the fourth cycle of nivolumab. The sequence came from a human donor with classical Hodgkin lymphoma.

The CDR3: CASGNRQDSYEQYF. In DNA form, the CDR3 reads TGTGCCAGCGGTAACAGACAGGACTCCTACGAGCAGTACTTC. V and J are TRBV28 and TRBJ2-7; possibly TRBD1 for D (6 bases). The CDR3 spans 14 residues. The V end was cut by 8 bases, the J end by 0 bases, with 14 bases between. Germline V CDR1 and CDR2: MDHEN, SYDVKM. Full variable domain (rest looked up from reference TRBV28 and TRBJ2-7): DVKVTQSSRYLVKRTGEKVFLECVQDMDHENMFWYRQDPGLGLRLIYFSYDVKMKEKGDIPEGYSVSREKKERFSLILESASTNQTSMYLCASGNRQDSYEQYFGPGTRLTVT.